This TCR beta chain came from a study of blood T cell repertoires in COVID-19. The overall study: Acute-phase and convalescent COVID-19 samples originated in the United States, Italy and Spain. Sources were T cells, B-cell-depleted T cells, or PBMCs; the material itself was cDNA or gDNA.

In the authors' methods: Counts of nucleated cells, estimated from reference gene primer amplification, were obtained. Sequencing was performed with immunoSEQ multiplex PCR; in TCRdb, only in-frame clones are kept and a portion is missing. V and J calls and clone size follow that table, whereas D and trimming were derived from the DNA. In the table there are around 200,000 clones, roughly 87% of which are singletons. The CDR3 totals 15 residues. Germline CDR1 and CDR2: DFQATT and SNEGSKA (reference sequence). The V end lost 3 bases, the J end lost 0 bases, and 11 bases lay between the germline ends. This clonotype was obtained from a woman aged 40 to 55 with acute or convalescent COVID-19. Specimen: peripheral blood. The chain uses TRBV20-1 and TRBJ2-2; D perhaps matches TRBD1 (6 bases). As DNA, the CDR3 is TGCAGTGCTAGTTCCCGGACAGCGAACACCGGGGAGCTGTTTTTT. Protein sequence: CSASSRTANTGELFF.